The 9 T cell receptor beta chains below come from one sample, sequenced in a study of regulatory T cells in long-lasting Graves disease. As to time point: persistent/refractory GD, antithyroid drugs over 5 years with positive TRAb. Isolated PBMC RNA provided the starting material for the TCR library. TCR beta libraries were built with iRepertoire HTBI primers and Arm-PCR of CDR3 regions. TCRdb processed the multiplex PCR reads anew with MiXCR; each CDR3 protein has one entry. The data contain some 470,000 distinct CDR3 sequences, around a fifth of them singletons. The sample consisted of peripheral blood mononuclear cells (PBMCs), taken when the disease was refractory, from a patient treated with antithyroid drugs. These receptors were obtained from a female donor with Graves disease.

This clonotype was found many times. The CDR3 sequence is CASRSGGILGELFF. CDR3 nucleotides: TGTGCCAGCAGAAGTGGGGGCATTCTCGGGGAGCTGTTTTTT. The chain carries TRBV12-3 or TRBV12-4 and TRBJ2-2; D may be TRBD1 (6 bases). The V end lost 6 bases, the J end lost 7 bases, and 15 bases lay between the germline ends. The CDR3 is made up of 14 amino acids.

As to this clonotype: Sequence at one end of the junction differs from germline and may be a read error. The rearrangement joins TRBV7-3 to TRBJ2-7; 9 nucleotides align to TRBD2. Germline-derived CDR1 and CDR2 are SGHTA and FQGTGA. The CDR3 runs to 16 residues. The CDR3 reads CASSLSGRGGPYGQYF. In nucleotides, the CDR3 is TGTGCCAGCAGCTTATCTGGGCGGGGGGGCCCCTACGGGCAGTACTTC. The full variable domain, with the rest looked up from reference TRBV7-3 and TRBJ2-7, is GAGVSQTPSNKVTEKGKYVELRCDPISGHTALYWYRQSLGQGPEFLIYFQGTGAADDSGLPNDRFFAVRPEGSVSTLKIQRTERGDSAVYLCASSLSGRGGPYGQYFGPGTRLTVT.

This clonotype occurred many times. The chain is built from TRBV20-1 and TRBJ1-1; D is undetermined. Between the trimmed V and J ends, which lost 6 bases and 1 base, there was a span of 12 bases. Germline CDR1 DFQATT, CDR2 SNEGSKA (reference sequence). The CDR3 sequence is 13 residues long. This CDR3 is CSALNPSNTEAFF. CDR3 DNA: TGCAGTGCCCTTAATCCGTCGAACACTGAAGCTTTCTTT.

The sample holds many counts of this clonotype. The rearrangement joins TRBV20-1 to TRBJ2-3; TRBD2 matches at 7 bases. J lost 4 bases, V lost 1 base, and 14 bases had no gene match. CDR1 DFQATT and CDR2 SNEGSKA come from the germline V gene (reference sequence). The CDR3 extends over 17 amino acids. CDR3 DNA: TGCAGTGCTAGAGGAGTGGTGGGGGGGAGGGCCCCAGATACGCAGTATTTT. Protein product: CSARGVVGGRAPDTQYF.

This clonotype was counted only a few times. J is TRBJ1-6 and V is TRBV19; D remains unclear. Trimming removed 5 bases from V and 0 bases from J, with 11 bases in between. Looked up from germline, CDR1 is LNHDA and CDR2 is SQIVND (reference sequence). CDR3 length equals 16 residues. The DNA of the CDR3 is TGTGCCAGTAGTGCAGGATTCAGCTCCTATAATTCACCCCTCCACTTT. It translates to CASSAGFSSYNSPLHF.

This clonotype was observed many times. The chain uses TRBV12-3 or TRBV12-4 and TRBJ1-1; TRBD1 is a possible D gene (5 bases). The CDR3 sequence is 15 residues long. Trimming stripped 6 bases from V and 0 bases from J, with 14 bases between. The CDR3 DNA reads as TGTGCCAGCAGCCGCTCCACCAGGGTGAACACTGAAGCTTTCTTT. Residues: CASSRSTRVNTEAFF.

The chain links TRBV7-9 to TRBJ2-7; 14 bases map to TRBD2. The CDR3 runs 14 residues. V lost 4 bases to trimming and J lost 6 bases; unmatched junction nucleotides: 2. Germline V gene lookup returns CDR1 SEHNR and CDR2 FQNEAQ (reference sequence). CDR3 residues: CASSSTSGGGEQYF. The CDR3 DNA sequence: TGTGCCAGCAGCTCGACTAGCGGGGGGGGCGAGCAGTACTTC.

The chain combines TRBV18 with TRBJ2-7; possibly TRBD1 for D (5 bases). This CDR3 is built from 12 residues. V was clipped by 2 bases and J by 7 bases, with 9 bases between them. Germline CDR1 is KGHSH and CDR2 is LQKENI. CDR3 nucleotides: TGTGCCAGCTCACCAGACAGTAAGGAGCAGTACTTC. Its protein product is CASSPDSKEQYF. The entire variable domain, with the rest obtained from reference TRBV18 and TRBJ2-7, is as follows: NAGVMQNPRHLVRRRGQEARLRCSPMKGHSHVYWYRQLPEEGLKFMVYLQKENIIDESGMPKERFSAEFPKEGPSILRIQQVVRGDSAAYFCASSPDSKEQYFGPGTRLTVT.

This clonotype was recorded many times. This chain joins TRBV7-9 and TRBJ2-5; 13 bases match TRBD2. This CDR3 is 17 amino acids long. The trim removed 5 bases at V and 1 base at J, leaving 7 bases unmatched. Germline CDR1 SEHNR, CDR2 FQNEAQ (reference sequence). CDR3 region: CASSPGLAGATQETQYF. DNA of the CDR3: TGTGCCAGCAGCCCAGGACTAGCGGGGGCCACCCAAGAGACCCAGTACTTC.